These 24 T cell receptor beta chains originate from one sample sequenced in a study of blood T cell repertoires in COVID-19. Here immunoSEQ multiplex PCR was the method, and the copy in TCRdb shows in-frame clones only, minus some. The table includes about 200,000 clones, about four fifths detected once. Sequenced: peripheral blood. These receptors all stem from a woman of 80 years or more with acute or convalescent COVID-19.

V usage is TRBV4-3 and J usage is TRBJ1-2, with D tentatively TRBD1 (5 bases). This CDR3 contains 13 residues. Between the trimmed V and J ends, which lost 0 bases and 7 bases, there was a span of 9 bases. Germline CDR1 is LGHNA and CDR2 is YSLEER. The CDR3 nucleotides are TGCGCCAGCAGCCAAGACAGGGTCGGTGGCTACACCTTC. It translates to CASSQDRVGGYTF.

The V gene is TRBV29-1, the J gene TRBJ1-3; 10 bases line up with TRBD1. The CDR3 runs 13 residues. Germline V gives CDR1 SQVTM, CDR2 ANQGSEA. The ends lost 4 bases at V and 7 bases at J; junction bases unmatched: 4. CDR3 sequence: CSVGGQGLNTIYF. The CDR3 bases are TGCAGCGTTGGGGGACAGGGGTTGAACACCATATATTTT.

The chain is built from TRBV7-2 and TRBJ1-1; 8 positions match TRBD1. The J segment lost 4 bases and the V segment lost 6 bases, leaving 13 bases of the junction unmatched. CDR3 length: 16 residues. Germline CDR1 and CDR2: SGHTA and FQGNSA. The CDR3 nucleotides are TGTGCCAGCAGACTAAACCCAGGGGGCGTTAGCACTGAAGCTTTCTTT. Translated: CASRLNPGGVSTEAFF. The whole variable domain, filled in from reference TRBV7-2 and TRBJ1-1, reads GAGVSQSPSNKVTEKGKDVELRCDPISGHTALYWYRQSLGQGLEFLIYFQGNSAPDKSGLPSDRFSAERTGGSVSTLTIQRTQQEDSAVYLCASRLNPGGVSTEAFFGQGTRLTVV.

This clone has a single count. The chain employs TRBV6-6 and TRBJ1-1; TRBD1 agrees at 8 bases. V lost 6 bases and J lost 1; bases outside the gene matches: 4. CDR1 and CDR2 from the germline V gene are MNHNY and SVGAGI (reference sequence). This CDR3 comprises 14 residues. Here the CDR3 DNA reads TGTGCCAGCAGAAAGGGGACAGGGAACACTGAAGCTTTCTTT. Its translation: CASRKGTGNTEAFF.

The chain employs TRBV19 and TRBJ1-4; 7 bases are shared with TRBD1. The CDR3 length is 16 residues. Germline V gene data show CDR1 as LNHDA and CDR2 as SQIVND (reference sequence). V was pared by 10 bases and J by 2 bases, with 13 bases of the junction left unmatched. The CDR3 loop is CATSRGPPATNEKLFF. DNA for the CDR3: TGTGCCACCTCAAGGGGGCCTCCAGCCACTAATGAAAAACTGTTTTTT. The variable domain in full, completed from reference TRBV19 and TRBJ1-4, reads DGGITQSPKYLFRKEGQNVTLSCEQNLNHDAMYWYRQDPGQGLRLIYYSQIVNDFQKGDIAEGYSVSREKKESFPLTVTSAQKNPTAFYLCATSRGPPATNEKLFFGSGTQLSVL.

This clone has more than one count but fewer than ten. The chain carries TRBV19 and TRBJ2-3, with a possible D match to TRBD1 (6 bases). The CDR3 runs to 14 residues. Germline V gives CDR1 LNHDA, CDR2 SQIVND (reference sequence). The V gene lost 5 bases and the J gene lost 3 bases, with 12 bases spanning the gap. The CDR3 loop reads CASSGQLFTDTQYF. CDR3 nucleotides: TGTGCCAGTAGTGGACAGTTGTTTACAGATACGCAGTATTTT.

This clone turned up a few times. V usage is TRBV9 and J usage is TRBJ1-3; D not resolved. CDR1 SGDLS and CDR2 YYNGEE come from the germline V gene. V lost 0 bases and J lost 0, with 4 bases in between. CDR3 length: 14 amino acids. As DNA, the CDR3 is TGTGCCAGCAGCGTAGAACACTCTGGAAACACCATATATTTT. The encoded protein is CASSVEHSGNTIYF.

This chain connects TRBV29-1 to TRBJ1-5, with TRBD1 matching over 7 bases. CDR1 SQVTM and CDR2 ANQGSEA come from the germline V gene. This CDR3 has 13 residues. Losses at the gene ends were 4 bases for V and 6 bases for J; bases not matched to a gene: 6. CDR3 DNA sequence: TGCAGCGTTGGAGGGGGCGAAGGTCAGCCCCAGCATTTT. Amino acids: CSVGGGEGQPQHF.

The sample holds a few counts of this clone. The V gene is TRBV14, the J gene TRBJ2-5; no clear D gene. Trimming removed 2 bases at V and 4 bases at J, with 11 bases between. In germline, CDR1 is SGHDN, CDR2 FVKESK. The CDR3 contains 14 residues. CDR3 residues: CASSQSVRLETQYF. In nucleotides, the CDR3 is TGTGCCAGCAGCCAATCGGTGAGGCTAGAGACCCAGTACTTC.

The V and J genes are TRBV7-3 and TRBJ2-1; 10 nucleotides align to TRBD1. Germline values: CDR1 SGHTA, CDR2 FQGTGA. Unmatched junction bases numbered 6, after V lost 4 bases and J lost 3 bases. This CDR3 has 16 amino acids. For the CDR3, the DNA is TGTGCCAGCAGCTCACGGACAGGGGGGCTCTACAATGAGCAGTTCTTC. Its translation: CASSSRTGGLYNEQFF.

The chain is built from TRBV18 and TRBJ2-3; 9 bases are shared with TRBD1. With V trimmed by 3 bases and J by 2 bases, 9 bases remained unmatched. The V gene's germline CDR1 is KGHSH and CDR2 LQKENI. This CDR3 region has 17 residues. The CDR3 DNA is TGTGCCAGCTCACCTCCCATAAGGACAGGGGACACAGATACGCAGTATTTT. Amino acid sequence: CASSPPIRTGDTDTQYF.

The rearrangement joins TRBV30 to TRBJ1-2; 8 bases agree with TRBD1. Trimming took 2 bases from V and 4 from J; bases not matched to a gene: 6. Germline V gene sequence: CDR1 GTSNPN, CDR2 SVGIG (reference sequence). CDR3 length: 14 amino acids. The CDR3 DNA follows: TGTGCCTGGAGTTCGGCAGGGGGCATCTATGGCTACACCTTC. Translated, it gives CAWSSAGGIYGYTF.

This sequence joins TRBV5-4 and TRBJ1-1; D ambiguous. This CDR3 spans 15 amino acids. Germline V gene lookup returns CDR1 SGHNT and CDR2 YYREEE (reference sequence). Deletions cut 0 bases from V and 1 base from J, with 10 bases between. The CDR3 region is CASSLAGRQNTEAFF. In nucleotides, the CDR3 is TGTGCCAGCAGCTTGGCAGGCAGACAGAACACTGAAGCTTTCTTT.

This clone was detected only a few times. This chain uses TRBV6-6 with TRBJ2-5; TRBD1 matches 8 bases. V was pared by 4 bases and J by 3 bases, with 4 bases of the junction left unmatched. The V gene's germline CDR1 is MNHNY and CDR2 SVGAGI (reference sequence). The CDR3 extends over 14 amino acids. The CDR3 loop is CASSSAGGKETQYF. For the CDR3, the DNA is TGTGCCAGCAGTTCCGCAGGGGGCAAAGAGACCCAGTACTTC.

The V call is TRBV30, the J call TRBJ1-1; weak D call: TRBD1 (6 bases). From germline, CDR1 is GTSNPN and CDR2 SVGIG (reference sequence). The V gene lost 4 bases and the J gene lost 3 bases, with 9 bases spanning the gap. The CDR3 has 12 residues. Here the CDR3 DNA reads TGTGCCTGGACAGGGACATACACTGAAGCTTTCTTT. It is translated as CAWTGTYTEAFF.

The genes are TRBV27 and TRBJ2-7; TRBD1 matches 7 bases. The CDR3 covers 14 residues. CDR1 and CDR2 from the germline V gene are MNHEY and SMNVEV (reference sequence). The V segment lost 5 bases and the J segment 2 bases; nucleotides outside the gene matches: 6. The DNA for the CDR3 is TGTGCCAGCAGTATATACAGGGGTCCCTACGAGCAGTACTTC. Residues: CASSIYRGPYEQYF.

The gene calls are TRBV5-1 and TRBJ2-2; D remains ambiguous. The CDR3 covers 13 residues. The germline V gene has CDR1 SGHRS and CDR2 YFSETQ. V dropped 6 bases and J dropped 1 base, with 7 bases sitting between them. CDR3 nucleotide sequence: TGCGCCAGCATATTCGGGAACACCGGGGAGCTGTTTTTT. This sequence encodes CASIFGNTGELFF.

This rearrangement joins TRBV19 to TRBJ1-2, with 12 bases matching TRBD1. CDR1 and CDR2 (germline): LNHDA, SQIVND (reference sequence). The CDR3 covers 15 residues. The V and J ends lost 5 bases and 4 bases, in that order; junction bases with no gene match: 5. CDR3 in DNA: TGTGCCAGTAGTTCGGGACAGGGGGCGACCTATGGCTACACCTTC. Translation gives CASSSGQGATYGYTF.

This clone was detected only a few times. The chain joins TRBV6-5 to TRBJ1-6; D might be TRBD1 (6 bases). This CDR3 comprises 15 residues. The V end was cut by 5 bases, the J end by 10 bases, with 18 bases between. The germline V gene encodes CDR1 MNHEY and CDR2 SVGAGI. The CDR3 loop reads CASSTQQGGWSPLHF. In nucleotides, the CDR3 is TGTGCCAGCAGTACTCAACAGGGTGGGTGGTCACCCCTCCACTTT.

The V and J genes are TRBV29-1 and TRBJ2-1, with TRBD2 identical over 15 bases. Germline-derived CDR1 and CDR2 are SQVTM and ANQGSEA. J was trimmed by 8 bases and V by 1 base; bases with no gene match: 6. The CDR3 loop spans 16 amino acids. CDR3 nucleotide sequence: TGCAGCGTTGAAGCCCCGGGACTAGCGGGAGGAGATGAGCAGTTCTTC. Translating gives CSVEAPGLAGGDEQFF.

This chain connects TRBV7-9 to TRBJ2-1; possible D gene TRBD2, 6 bases. The V gene's germline CDR1 is SEHNR and CDR2 FQNEAQ (reference sequence). Trimming removed 3 bases from V and 8 bases from J, with 14 bases in between. This CDR3 is built from 14 residues. The CDR3 DNA is TGTGCCAGCAGCTTTTCACTAGCTAGGGATGAGCAGTTCTTC. Its protein product is CASSFSLARDEQFF. Supplemented by reference TRBV7-9 and TRBJ2-1, the full variable domain reads DTGVSQNPRHKITKRGQNVTFRCDPISEHNRLYWYRQTLGQGPEFLTYFQNEAQLEKSRLLSDRFSAERPKGSFSTLEIQRTEQGDSAMYLCASSFSLARDEQFFGPGTRLTVL.

CDR3 nucleotides: TGTGCCAGTACTGGCAGGGTAAGCTCTGGGGCCAACGTCCTGACTTTC. This encodes CASTGRVSSGANVLTF. This chain connects TRBV19 to TRBJ2-6; tentatively, D is TRBD1 (5 bases). CDR1 LNHDA and CDR2 SQIVND come from the germline V gene (reference sequence). This CDR3 has 16 amino acids. With 7 bases removed from V and 0 bases from J, the gap between germline ends came to 13 bases.

The CDR3: CASSFSLSGGAHNEQFF. CDR3 in DNA: TGTGCCAGCAGCTTCTCTCTTAGCGGGGGGGCTCACAATGAGCAGTTCTTC. The chain employs TRBV7-2 and TRBJ2-1; 11 positions agree with TRBD2. The V segment lost 3 bases and the J segment 5 bases; nucleotides outside the gene matches: 9. There are 17 residues in the CDR3. Germline-derived CDR1 and CDR2 are SGHTA and FQGNSA.

This chain links TRBV12-5 with TRBJ2-7, with 8 nucleotides matching TRBD1. The CDR3 contains 17 residues. Per the germline V gene, CDR1 is LGHNT and CDR2 is FRNRAP. The ends lost 3 bases at V and 0 bases at J; junction bases unmatched: 10. CDR3: CASGLGQGGPLSYEQYF. The DNA for the CDR3 is TGTGCTAGTGGTTTAGGACAGGGTGGGCCCCTCTCCTACGAGCAGTACTTC.